The 9 T cell receptor beta chains in this list originate from one sample, sequenced in a study of blood T cell repertoires in COVID-19. Sequencing was performed with immunoSEQ multiplex PCR; in TCRdb, only in-frame clones are kept and a portion is missing. This table holds almost 250,000 clones, around 89% found once. The specimen was PBMCs or T cells enriched from blood (not recorded which). The source of these receptors is a woman aged 30 to 39 who had recovered from COVID-19.

The chain joins TRBV28 to TRBJ2-1, with unresolved D. V lost 9 bases and J 2 bases, leaving 14 bases between the germline ends. Germline values: CDR1 MDHEN, CDR2 SYDVKM. This CDR3 is 14 amino acids long. The CDR3 spells CASSADSPYNEQFF. CDR3 nucleotides: TGTGCCAGTAGTGCCGACTCACCCTACAATGAGCAGTTCTTC.

The J gene is TRBJ2-7, the V gene TRBV28; 7 positions agree with TRBD1. Trimming took 7 bases from V and 7 from J; bases not matched to a gene: 7. The germline gives CDR1 MDHEN, CDR2 SYDVKM. The CDR3 extends over 12 amino acids. The CDR3 bases are TGTGCCAGCAATCCAGGGGGAGTAGAGCAGTACTTC. Translating gives CASNPGGVEQYF.

The chain carries TRBV3-1 (or the pseudogene TRBV3-2) and TRBJ1-2; D is undetermined. Trimming took off 5 bases at V and 8 bases at J, with 9 bases between the two ends. The CDR3 is 11 residues long. The V gene's germline CDR1 is LGHDT and CDR2 YNNKEL (reference sequence). The CDR3 reads CASSDGGGYTF. For the CDR3, the DNA is TGTGCCAGCAGCGACGGAGGGGGCTACACCTTC.

The chain employs TRBV4-1 and TRBJ2-7; 9 nucleotides match TRBD2. Germline CDR1 MGHRA, CDR2 YSYEKL. The CDR3 has 16 residues. With 3 bases clipped from V and 2 bases from J, the junction kept 8 bases outside the gene matches. CDR3 loop: CASSQGPSGTTYEQYF. DNA of the CDR3: TGCGCCAGCAGCCAGGGCCCTAGCGGGACAACCTACGAGCAGTACTTC.

The chain carries TRBV27 and TRBJ1-2; D unresolved. Trimming shortened V by 0 bases and J by 7 bases, and 12 bases separated the two germline ends. The CDR3 runs 14 residues. Per the germline V gene, CDR1 is MNHEY and CDR2 is SMNVEV (reference sequence). DNA for the CDR3: TGTGCCAGCAGTTTATCGAACCCAGCGGGTGGCTACACCTTC. Translated: CASSLSNPAGGYTF.

This clone was seen just once. This chain joins TRBV30 and TRBJ1-3; possibly TRBD1 for D (5 bases). Looked up from germline, CDR1 is GTSNPN and CDR2 is SVGIG (reference sequence). Trimming removed 4 bases from V and 8 bases from J, with 18 bases in between. This CDR3 spans 14 amino acids. CDR3 coding DNA: TGTGCCTGGACCGGGACTCAGGGAGGGGACACCATATATTTT. Its translation is CAWTGTQGGDTIYF.

J is TRBJ2-1 and V is TRBV9; D perhaps matches TRBD2 (5 bases). Germline V gene data show CDR1 as SGDLS and CDR2 as YYNGEE. The CDR3 is made up of 16 amino acids. Trimming took 0 bases from V and 7 from J, leaving 17 bases between them. The CDR3 region is CASSVASPGIRNEQFF. Written as DNA, the CDR3 is TGTGCCAGCAGCGTAGCTAGCCCCGGGATTAGGAATGAGCAGTTCTTC.

This rearrangement joins TRBV19 to TRBJ2-1; maybe TRBD2 (6 bases). The CDR3 has 15 amino acids. Germline V lookup: CDR1 LNHDA, CDR2 SQIVND (reference sequence). Trimming took 8 bases from V and 4 from J, leaving 18 bases between them. CDR3 region: CASSAGRDPYNEQFF. The DNA of the CDR3 is TGTGCCAGTTCCGCGGGAAGGGATCCGTACAATGAGCAGTTCTTC.

CDR3 sequence (DNA): TGTGCCAGCAGCTTGAGGGACAGGTTCTACGAGCAGTACTTC. Amino acids: CASSLRDRFYEQYF. The V gene is TRBV5-6, the J gene TRBJ2-7; 8 bases fit TRBD1. V lost 1 base, J lost 3 bases, and 3 bases stayed unmatched. Germline CDR1 SGHDT, CDR2 YYEEEE. This CDR3 contains 14 residues.